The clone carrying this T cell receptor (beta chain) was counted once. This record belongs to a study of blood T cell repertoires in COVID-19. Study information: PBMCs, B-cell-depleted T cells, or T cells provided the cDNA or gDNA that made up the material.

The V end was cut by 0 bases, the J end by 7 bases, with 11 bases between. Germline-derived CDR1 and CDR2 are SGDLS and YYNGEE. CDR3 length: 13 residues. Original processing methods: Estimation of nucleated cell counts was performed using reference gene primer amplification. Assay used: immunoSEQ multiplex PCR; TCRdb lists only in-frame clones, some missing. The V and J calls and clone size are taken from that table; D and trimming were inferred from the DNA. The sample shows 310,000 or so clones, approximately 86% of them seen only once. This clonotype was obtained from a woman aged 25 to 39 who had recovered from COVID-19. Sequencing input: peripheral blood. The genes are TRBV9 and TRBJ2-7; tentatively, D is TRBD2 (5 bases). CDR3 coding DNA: TGTGCCAGCAGCGTAGTCAGCACGGGGGAGCAGTACTTC. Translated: CASSVVSTGEQYF. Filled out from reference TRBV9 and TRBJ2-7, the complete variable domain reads DSGVTQTPKHLITATGQRVTLRCSPRSGDLSVYWYQQSLDQGLQFLIQYYNGEERAKGNILERFSAQQFPDLHSELNLSSLELGDSALYFCASSVVSTGEQYFGPGTRLTVT.